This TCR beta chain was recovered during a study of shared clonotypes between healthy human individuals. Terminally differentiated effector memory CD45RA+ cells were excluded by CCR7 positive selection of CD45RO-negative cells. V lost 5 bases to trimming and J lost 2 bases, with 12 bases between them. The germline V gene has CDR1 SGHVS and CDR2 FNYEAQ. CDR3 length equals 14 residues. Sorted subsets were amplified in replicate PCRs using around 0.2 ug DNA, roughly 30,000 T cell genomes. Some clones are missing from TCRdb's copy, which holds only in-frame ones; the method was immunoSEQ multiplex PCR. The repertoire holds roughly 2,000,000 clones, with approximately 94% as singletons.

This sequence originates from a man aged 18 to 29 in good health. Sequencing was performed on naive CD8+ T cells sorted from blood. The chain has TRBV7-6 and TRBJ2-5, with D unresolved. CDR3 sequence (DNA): TGTGCCAGCAGCCCCTTTCCGGAGCAAGAGACCCAGTACTTC. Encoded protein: CASSPFPEQETQYF.